Each of the 24 T cell receptor beta chains below was sequenced from the same sample in a study of blood T cell repertoires in COVID-19. The protocol was immunoSEQ multiplex PCR, while the TCRdb copy is restricted to in-frame clones and leaves out a portion. The table shows some 220,000 clones, with approximately 83% occurring only once. Material for sequencing was peripheral blood. Receptors were obtained from a woman in her 30s with COVID-19, enrolled during active disease.

The chain recombines TRBV7-9 with TRBJ1-1; D gene unclear. The V and J ends lost 3 bases and 1 base respectively, with 12 bases between them. Per germline, CDR1 SEHNR and CDR2 FQNEAQ (reference sequence). The CDR3 totals 15 residues. The CDR3 is CASSLRRSKNTEAFF. CDR3 sequence (DNA): TGTGCCAGCAGCTTGAGGAGGTCGAAGAACACTGAAGCTTTCTTT.

This clone showed up just a few times. This sequence joins TRBV6-1 and TRBJ1-5, with 11 bases lining up with TRBD1. CDR1 is MNHNS and CDR2 is SASEGT in the germline V gene. The CDR3 sequence is 16 residues long. The trim removed 4 bases at V and 2 bases at J, leaving 4 bases unmatched. CDR3: CASSGTGGVGNQPQHF. In nucleotides, the CDR3 is TGTGCCAGCAGTGGGACAGGGGGCGTCGGCAATCAGCCCCAGCATTTT.

The rearrangement joins TRBV11-2 to TRBJ2-3, with D perhaps TRBD1 (6 bases). Germline V CDR1 and CDR2: SGHAT, FQNNGV. This CDR3 has 15 amino acids. V lost 5 bases to trimming and J lost 2 bases, with 14 bases between them. The CDR3 loop is CASSPRTVSTDTQYF. CDR3 in DNA: TGTGCCAGCAGCCCTCGGACAGTTTCCACAGATACGCAGTATTTT.

The rearrangement uses TRBV19 and TRBJ1-4; D not certain. CDR3 length: 13 amino acids. V lost 5 bases to trimming and J lost 13 bases, with 17 bases between them. Germline V gene lookup returns CDR1 LNHDA and CDR2 SQIVND (reference sequence). The CDR3 DNA sequence: TGTGCCAGTAGTCTGGGAGTGGACCGGTTACTGTTTTTT. Translated, it gives CASSLGVDRLLFF. Full variable domain (outside the CDR3, taken from reference TRBV19 and TRBJ1-4): DGGITQSPKYLFRKEGQNVTLSCEQNLNHDAMYWYRQDPGQGLRLIYYSQIVNDFQKGDIAEGYSVSREKKESFPLTVTSAQKNPTAFYLCASSLGVDRLLFFGSGTQLSVL.

This clone was picked up one time. The J gene is TRBJ1-5, the V gene TRBV5-5; possible D gene TRBD1, 5 bases. The CDR3 is 14 residues long. CDR1 is SGHKS and CDR2 is YYEKEE in the germline V gene (reference sequence). V was pared by 1 base and J by 6 bases, with 11 bases between. The CDR3 DNA reads TGTGCCAGCAGCTTGAGGGGTGAGAGTCAGCCCCAGCATTTT. Amino acid sequence: CASSLRGESQPQHF.

This clone was found once. The CDR3 reads CASSVPGLAGQSYNEQFF. CDR3 nucleotides: TGTGCCAGCAGCGTCCCGGGACTAGCGGGCCAATCCTACAATGAGCAGTTCTTC. This chain connects TRBV9 to TRBJ2-1; 12 bases align to TRBD2. J gave up 1 base and V 2 bases, and 7 bases lay outside the gene matches. CDR3 length: 18 amino acids. Germline values: CDR1 SGDLS, CDR2 YYNGEE.

This chain links TRBV24-1 with TRBJ2-5, with 8 bases matching TRBD1. The CDR3 totals 15 residues. The junction had 3 bases not matched to a gene; V was cut back by 2 bases and J by 2 bases. Germline CDR1 KGHDR, CDR2 SFDVKD. The chain's CDR3 is CATSDWGTGQETQYF. Here the CDR3 DNA reads TGTGCCACCAGTGATTGGGGGACAGGACAAGAGACCCAGTACTTC.

V usage is TRBV5-6 and J usage is TRBJ1-5; 8 nucleotides match TRBD1. This CDR3 contains 17 residues. CDR1 SGHDT and CDR2 YYEEEE come from the germline V gene. V lost 1 base to trimming and J lost 4 bases; unmatched junction nucleotides: 10. CDR3 in amino acids: CASSLYYGQGGNQPQHF. CDR3 sequence (DNA): TGTGCCAGCAGCTTGTATTACGGACAGGGAGGTAATCAGCCCCAGCATTTT.

The genes are TRBV30 and TRBJ2-5; 7 bases line up with TRBD1. The CDR3 length is 14 residues. In germline, CDR1 is GTSNPN, CDR2 SVGIG (reference sequence). V gave up 0 bases and J gave up 4 bases; unmatched junction bases: 5. CDR3 region: CAWSVAGGRETQYF. In nucleotides, the CDR3 is TGTGCCTGGAGTGTTGCAGGGGGTCGAGAGACCCAGTACTTC.

The chain combines TRBV5-6 with TRBJ2-7, with a weak D call TRBD2 (6 bases). This CDR3 is 14 amino acids long. Germline V CDR1 and CDR2: SGHDT, YYEEEE. The germline V and J ends were trimmed by 6 bases and 3 bases, with 16 bases remaining between them. This CDR3 is CASTRTRGIYEQYF. The CDR3 DNA sequence: TGTGCCAGCACCCGGACCCGGGGGATCTACGAGCAGTACTTC.

The chain employs TRBV14 and TRBJ1-2; TRBD1 matches 7 bases. The germline V gene has CDR1 SGHDN and CDR2 FVKESK. V lost 0 bases, J lost 5 bases, and 15 bases stayed unmatched. This CDR3 has 18 amino acids. Here the CDR3 DNA reads TGTGCCAGCAGCCAAGAAAGAGACAGGGTTTCCTTGAAATATGGCTACACCTTC. This sequence encodes CASSQERDRVSLKYGYTF.

Concerning this clone itself: One junction end disagrees with the germline gene, perhaps due to a read error. The chain is built from TRBV5-4 and TRBJ2-7; 14 bases match TRBD2. The CDR3 length is 18 residues. Germline CDR1 is SGHNT and CDR2 is YYREEE (reference sequence). The CDR3 DNA is TGTGCCAGCAGCCGTGGGACTAGCGGGAGTTCTTTCTCCCACGAGCAGTACTTC. This encodes CASSRGTSGSSFSHEQYF.

The V call is TRBV28, the J call TRBJ2-1; TRBD2 matches at 7 bases. This CDR3 is 16 amino acids long. Germline V lookup: CDR1 MDHEN, CDR2 SYDVKM. Trimming at V came to 1 base and at J to 7 bases, leaving 10 bases not matched to a gene. CDR3 loop: CASSLYGTNAANEQFF. The CDR3 region has the DNA TGTGCCAGCAGTTTATACGGGACTAACGCTGCTAATGAGCAGTTCTTC. The full variable domain, with the rest looked up from reference TRBV28 and TRBJ2-1, is DVKVTQSSRYLVKRTGEKVFLECVQDMDHENMFWYRQDPGLGLRLIYFSYDVKMKEKGDIPEGYSVSREKKERFSLILESASTNQTSMYLCASSLYGTNAANEQFFGPGTRLTVL.

The chain employs TRBV12-3 or TRBV12-4 and TRBJ1-3, with D maybe TRBD1 (6 bases). The CDR3 runs to 13 residues. Trimming took 6 bases from V and 0 from J, leaving 6 bases between them. This CDR3 reads CASRGGSGNTIYF. CDR3 nucleotides: TGTGCCAGCAGAGGGGGCTCTGGAAACACCATATATTTT.

The chain has TRBV2 and TRBJ2-3; 10 bases are shared with TRBD2. Germline assignment: CDR1 SNHLY and CDR2 FYNNEI. After removal of 8 bases from V and 6 bases from J, the junction contained 5 bases not matched to a gene. The CDR3 totals 13 residues. CDR3 sequence reads: CASGEREGDTQYF. The CDR3, as DNA: TGTGCCAGCGGGGAGCGGGAGGGGGATACGCAGTATTTT.

This chain connects TRBV3-1 (or the pseudogene TRBV3-2) to TRBJ1-6; 7 nucleotides line up with TRBD1. Germline CDR1 reads LGHDT; CDR2 reads YNNKEL (reference sequence). V shed 4 bases, J shed 0 bases, and the junction held 6 bases outside the gene matches. The CDR3 sequence is 17 residues long. CDR3 nucleotide sequence: TGTGCCAGCAGCCCTACAGGGGCCTGCTCCTATAATTCACCCCTCCACTTT. Its translation: CASSPTGACSYNSPLHF.

The chain links TRBV13 to TRBJ2-2; 13 nucleotides align to TRBD2. Looked up from germline, CDR1 is PRHDT and CDR2 is FYEKMQ (reference sequence). The CDR3 loop spans 17 amino acids. V shed 5 bases and J 1 base; nucleotides not matched to a gene: 4. The CDR3 here is CASSDGTSGVNTGELFF. The CDR3 nucleotides are TGTGCCAGCAGCGACGGGACTAGCGGGGTGAACACCGGGGAGCTGTTTTTT.

V is TRBV19 and J is TRBJ1-2; TRBD1 agrees at 12 bases. The CDR3 totals 18 residues. With V trimmed by 2 bases and J by 6 bases, 13 bases remained unmatched. Germline assignment: CDR1 LNHDA and CDR2 SQIVND (reference sequence). CDR3 DNA: TGTGCCAGTAGTATATCTATACCCGGGACAGGGGGCAGCAATGGCTACACCTTC. Translated, it gives CASSISIPGTGGSNGYTF.

This sequence joins TRBV6-5 and TRBJ2-3; 8 nucleotides match TRBD2. Germline values: CDR1 MNHEY, CDR2 SVGAGI. CDR3 length: 15 amino acids. The J segment lost 2 bases and the V segment lost 4 bases, leaving 5 bases of the junction unmatched. CDR3 DNA sequence: TGTGCCAGCAGTTCCCGGGGGGGCCTCACAGATACGCAGTATTTT. It specifies CASSSRGGLTDTQYF.

The gene calls are TRBV7-3 and TRBJ2-7, with 9 bases that match TRBD2. Losses at the gene ends were 5 bases for V and 10 bases for J; bases not matched to a gene: 9. This CDR3 has 13 amino acids. The germline CDR1 and CDR2 sequences are SGHTA and FQGTGA. The CDR3 protein is CASSPQPGLAQYF. The DNA of the CDR3 is TGTGCCAGCAGCCCCCAACCGGGACTAGCACAGTACTTC.

The chain uses TRBV2 and TRBJ1-1; D perhaps matches TRBD1 (5 bases). The CDR3 has 12 amino acids. V dropped 6 bases and J dropped 2 bases, with 7 bases sitting between them. The germline gives CDR1 SNHLY, CDR2 FYNNEI. The CDR3 loop reads CASRTANTEAFF. The CDR3, as DNA: TGTGCCAGCAGGACAGCTAACACTGAAGCTTTCTTT.

The J gene is TRBJ2-2, the V gene TRBV6-4; 9 bases are shared with TRBD2. Trimming removed 2 bases from V and 4 bases from J; junction bases left unmatched: 2. In germline, CDR1 is MRHNA, CDR2 SNTAGT. This CDR3 has 15 residues. CDR3 bases: TGTGCCAGCAGTGACAAGCGGGGGGCCACCGGGGAGCTGTTTTTT. This gives the protein CASSDKRGATGELFF.

This chain uses TRBV2 with TRBJ1-3; 7 positions match TRBD1. The CDR3 has 16 residues. Trimming at V came to 7 bases and at J to 0 bases, leaving 9 bases not matched to a gene. Germline-derived CDR1 and CDR2 are SNHLY and FYNNEI. The chain's CDR3 is CASTKGTAFSGNTIYF. The CDR3 coding sequence is TGTGCCAGCACTAAAGGGACAGCATTCTCTGGAAACACCATATATTTT.

This clone has just one count. The chain combines TRBV7-2 with TRBJ2-5; TRBD2 agrees at 10 bases. V was pared by 3 bases and J by 4 bases, with 14 bases of the junction left unmatched. This CDR3 comprises 18 residues. Germline V gives CDR1 SGHTA, CDR2 FQGNSA. In nucleotides, the CDR3 is TGTGCCAGCAGCTTCTCCCAGCGGGGGGGCATTAGGGTAGAGACCCAGTACTTC. This sequence encodes CASSFSQRGGIRVETQYF.